This T cell receptor beta chain was retrieved from a study of T cell repertoires in cytomegalovirus infection. The overall study: Recently described HLA-C-restricted plus well-studied HLA-B-restricted CMV epitopes were used. Public TCR beta signatures provided an indication of both CMV infection and a matching HLA type.

TCRdb processed the reads anew with MiXCR; each CDR3 protein has one entry. The sample carries approximately 990,000 distinct CDR3 sequences, more than 25% recorded once. V lost 1 base to trimming and J lost 8 bases, with 20 bases between them. This CDR3 is 16 amino acids long. Germline assignment: CDR1 SEHNR and CDR2 FQNEAQ (reference sequence). Study observations and caveats: Cumulative frequency (of public TCR beta family members) identified carriers of CMV plus the relevant HLA.

Regarding this clonotype: Its specificity is unknown.

Specimen: cultured CD8+ T cells from PBMCs, collected from culture after CMV antigen stimulation. The clonotype was recovered from a human donor in good health (CMV status not recorded). Some clones in this sample may be carry-over from other donors' samples. This chain joins TRBV7-9 and TRBJ1-1; TRBD1 might be the D (6 bases). CDR3 residues: CASSLEGRGAINEAFF. CDR3 sequence (DNA): TGTGCCAGCAGCTTAGAAGGTCGGGGGGCGATAAACGAAGCTTTCTTT.